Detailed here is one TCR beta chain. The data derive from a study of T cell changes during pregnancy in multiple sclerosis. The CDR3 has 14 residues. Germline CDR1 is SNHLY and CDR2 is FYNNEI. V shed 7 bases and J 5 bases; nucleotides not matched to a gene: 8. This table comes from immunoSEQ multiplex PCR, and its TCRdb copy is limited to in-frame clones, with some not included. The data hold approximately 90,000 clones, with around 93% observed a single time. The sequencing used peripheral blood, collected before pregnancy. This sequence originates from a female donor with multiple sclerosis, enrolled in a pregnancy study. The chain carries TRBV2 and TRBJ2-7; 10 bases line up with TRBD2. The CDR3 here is CASTKREGWDEQYF. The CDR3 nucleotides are TGTGCCAGCACCAAGCGGGAGGGTTGGGACGAGCAGTACTTC.